These 32 T cell receptor beta chains originate from one sample sequenced in a study of T cells in tuberculosis. The repertoire was sequenced with immunoSEQ multiplex PCR; TCRdb's copy has only in-frame clones and lacks some. This table has approximately 59,000 clones, 81% appearing once. Thawed, overnight-rested PBMC were stained with GMM-loaded CD1B tetramer, viability dye and anti-CD3, then sorted. CD1B tetramers were loaded with Rhodococcus equi-derived C32 glucose monomycolate. The sample taken for sequencing was CD1b-GMM tetramer-negative cells sorted from PBMCs. The origin of the receptors is an adult woman with latent tuberculosis.

The V gene is TRBV30, the J gene TRBJ2-1; the D gene is possibly TRBD1 (5 bases). V dropped 2 bases and J dropped 6 bases, with 14 bases sitting between them. This CDR3 comprises 14 residues. The germline gives CDR1 GTSNPN, CDR2 SVGIG (reference sequence). CDR3 amino acids: CAWSWSGFTNEQFF. The CDR3 DNA reads as TGTGCCTGGAGTTGGTCAGGGTTTACCAATGAGCAGTTCTTC.

This clone has only a few counts. The rearrangement joins TRBV5-6 to TRBJ2-7; TRBD2 is a possible D gene (6 bases). The ends were cut back, 4 bases at V and 0 bases at J, with 11 bases in the middle. There are 14 residues in the CDR3. CDR1 and CDR2 from the germline V gene are SGHDT and YYEEEE. In DNA form, the CDR3 reads TGTGCCAGCAGCCCGGGACTGCGCTCCTACGAGCAGTACTTC. It encodes CASSPGLRSYEQYF.

This clone has just one count. This rearrangement joins TRBV4-1 to TRBJ1-1; 9 nucleotides agree with TRBD1. The germline V gene has CDR1 MGHRA and CDR2 YSYEKL. V was pared by 6 bases and J by 2 bases, with 4 bases of the junction left unmatched. This CDR3 is 14 amino acids long. The CDR3 bases are TGCGCCAGCAGTCGGACAGGGGCTAACACTGAAGCTTTCTTT. Translating gives CASSRTGANTEAFF.

The chain carries TRBV21-1 and TRBJ1-4. TRBV21-1 is a pseudogene. CDR3 size: 16 residues. Here the CDR3 reads CASSAWGGSSNEKLFF. The CDR3 DNA reads TGTGCCAGCAGCGCCTGGGGGGGCAGTTCTAATGAAAAACTGTTTTTT.

The rearrangement uses TRBV11-2 and TRBJ2-2; maybe TRBD1 (6 bases). Germline values: CDR1 SGHAT, CDR2 FQNNGV. The CDR3 extends over 15 amino acids. Trimming removed 5 bases from V and 5 bases from J, with 15 bases in between. For the CDR3, the DNA is TGTGCCAGCAGCCCCCAGGGGCCAGGAACCGGGGAGCTGTTTTTT. Protein sequence: CASSPQGPGTGELFF.

The chain employs TRBV30 and TRBJ1-1; 8 bases match TRBD1. Losses at the gene ends were 0 bases for V and 4 bases for J; bases not matched to a gene: 10. The CDR3 is made up of 16 amino acids. Germline V lookup: CDR1 GTSNPN, CDR2 SVGIG (reference sequence). The CDR3 sequence: CAWSVSFRGPGTEAFF. The DNA for the CDR3 is TGTGCCTGGAGTGTATCCTTCAGGGGGCCTGGCACTGAAGCTTTCTTT.

The chain links TRBV7-8 to TRBJ1-4; TRBD1 is a possible D gene (5 bases). Per the germline V gene, CDR1 is SGHVS and CDR2 is FQNEAQ. CDR3 length: 15 amino acids. Trimming pared 5 bases from V and 7 bases from J, leaving 17 bases between. CDR3 sequence: CASSTRWAGGEKLFF. The CDR3 nucleotides read TGTGCCAGCAGCACCCGGTGGGCCGGGGGTGAAAAACTGTTTTTT. Using reference TRBV7-8 and TRBJ1-4 for the parts outside the CDR3, the full variable domain is GAGVSQSPRYKVAKRGQDVALRCDPISGHVSLFWYQQALGQGPEFLTYFQNEAQLDKSGLPSDRFFAERPEGSVSTLKIQRTQQEDSAVYLCASSTRWAGGEKLFFGSGTQLSVL.

This chain joins TRBV28 and TRBJ1-2, with D possibly TRBD1 on 6 matching bases. Trimming removed 8 bases at V and 3 bases at J, with 16 bases between. Germline lookup yields CDR1 MDHEN and CDR2 SYDVKM. The CDR3 is 14 residues long. The CDR3 reads CASGTQEKYYGYTF. The DNA for the CDR3 is TGTGCCAGCGGGACACAGGAGAAATACTATGGCTACACCTTC.

V gene TRBV7-2 combines with J gene TRBJ2-7; 9 bases agree with TRBD1. The CDR3 totals 19 residues. Trimming removed 5 bases from V and 0 bases from J; junction bases left unmatched: 17. Germline CDR1 reads SGHTA; CDR2 reads FQGNSA. CDR3 nucleotides: TGTGCCAGCAGCCCCAGGGGGGGACAGGGAAGGTCTAGCTCCTACGAGCAGTACTTC. It yields the protein CASSPRGGQGRSSSYEQYF.

The rearrangement joins TRBV2 to TRBJ2-7; 9 bases match TRBD2. There are 13 residues in the CDR3. CDR1 is SNHLY, CDR2 FYNNEI, per germline. After removal of 6 bases from V and 1 base from J, the junction contained 1 base not matched to a gene. The CDR3 nucleotides are TGTGCCAGCAGACTAGCGGGTTCCTACGAGCAGTACTTC. This sequence encodes CASRLAGSYEQYF.

This clone was seen once. The genes are TRBV28 and TRBJ1-5; TRBD1 agrees at 7 bases. With V trimmed by 2 bases and J by 8 bases, 9 bases remained unmatched. This CDR3 region has 15 residues. Per the germline V gene, CDR1 is MDHEN and CDR2 is SYDVKM. CDR3 sequence (DNA): TGTGCCAGCAGTTTACCGACAGGGATCCAAAAGCCCCAGCATTTT. Protein product: CASSLPTGIQKPQHF.

The CDR3 region is CASGLVLGGWTEAFF. In DNA, the CDR3 is TGTGCTAGTGGTTTGGTACTAGGGGGCTGGACTGAAGCTTTCTTT. The chain couples TRBV12-5 to TRBJ1-1; TRBD1 matches at 7 bases. Germline V gives CDR1 LGHNT, CDR2 FRNRAP. CDR3 length equals 15 residues. V dropped 0 bases and J dropped 5; count of bases not matched to a gene: 6.

CDR3 amino acids: CASSRDNYGYTF. CDR3 bases: TGTGCCAGCAGCAGAGATAACTATGGCTACACCTTC. This chain links TRBV9 with TRBJ1-2, with unresolved D. The CDR3 loop spans 12 amino acids. V was clipped by 4 bases and J by 1 base, with 5 bases between them. Germline loops: CDR1 SGDLS, CDR2 YYNGEE.

The rearrangement uses TRBV25-1 and TRBJ2-1; TRBD2 matches at 10 bases. The CDR3 loop spans 13 amino acids. The V segment lost 5 bases and the J segment 7 bases; nucleotides outside the gene matches: 2. Per germline, CDR1 MGHDK and CDR2 SYGVNS. CDR3 loop: CASSSSGRNEQFF. CDR3 DNA sequence: TGTGCCAGCAGTTCTAGCGGGAGAAATGAGCAGTTCTTC.

The chain employs TRBV9 and TRBJ2-2; TRBD2 matches at 10 bases. Germline V lookup: CDR1 SGDLS, CDR2 YYNGEE. V lost 0 bases and J lost 8; bases outside the gene matches: 10. This CDR3 has 17 amino acids. The CDR3 loop is CASSVDLTSGLYGELFF. As DNA, the CDR3 is TGTGCCAGCAGCGTAGATTTGACTAGCGGGCTGTATGGGGAGCTGTTTTTT.

The chain joins TRBV28 to TRBJ1-3, with TRBD1 matching 10 bases. Germline CDR1 is MDHEN and CDR2 is SYDVKM. V dropped 5 bases and J dropped 3; count of bases not matched to a gene: 7. The CDR3 loop spans 16 amino acids. The CDR3 region is CASSTPTGGVGNTIYF. CDR3 DNA: TGTGCCAGCAGTACCCCGACAGGGGGCGTTGGAAACACCATATATTTT.

J is TRBJ1-6 and V is TRBV6-4; D is possibly TRBD1 (5 bases). From germline, CDR1 is MRHNA and CDR2 SNTAGT. Between the trimmed V and J ends, which lost 5 bases and 9 bases, there was a span of 17 bases. This CDR3 has 15 residues. The CDR3 DNA reads as TGTGCCAGCAGTCCCCGCGCAGGGTCAGCTTCACCCCTCCACTTT. Residues: CASSPRAGSASPLHF.

The chain employs TRBV10-2 and TRBJ2-7; 9 bases match TRBD1. Germline CDR1 reads WSHSY; CDR2 reads SAAADI. This CDR3 contains 16 residues. Trimming at V came to 6 bases and at J to 9 bases, leaving 18 bases not matched to a gene. CDR3 coding DNA: TGCGCCAGCAGACCCTCGAAAACAGGGGGCGGTGGTTGGCAGTACTTC. It encodes CASRPSKTGGGGWQYF.

In its sample, this clone is medium-sized. The sample holds other DNA sequences that translate to the same CDR3. The chain joins TRBV5-6 to TRBJ2-7; 8 positions match TRBD1. Germline V gene lookup returns CDR1 SGHDT and CDR2 YYEEEE. V lost 5 bases, J lost 13 bases, and 11 bases stayed unmatched. The CDR3 contains 12 residues. The CDR3 protein is CASSSATGETYF. Written as DNA, the CDR3 is TGTGCCAGCAGTTCTGCGACAGGGGAGACCTACTTC.

This clone showed up just a few times. The gene calls are TRBV18 and TRBJ1-1; 7 nucleotides align to TRBD1. The trim removed 6 bases at V and 1 base at J, leaving 2 bases unmatched. The germline gives CDR1 KGHSH, CDR2 LQKENI. There are 13 residues in the CDR3. This CDR3 is CASSRTGNTEAFF. The CDR3 DNA reads as TGTGCCAGCTCTAGGACAGGGAACACTGAAGCTTTCTTT.

The rearrangement joins TRBV29-1 to TRBJ2-1, with 7 bases matching TRBD1. J was trimmed by 4 bases and V by 5 bases; bases with no gene match: 5. CDR1 and CDR2 from the germline V gene are SQVTM and ANQGSEA. The CDR3 extends over 13 amino acids. In DNA form, the CDR3 reads TGCAGCGTTCCGGGACAGCTATACAATGAGCAGTTCTTC. Translating gives CSVPGQLYNEQFF.

This clone appeared a single time. The genes are TRBV29-1 and TRBJ1-5; TRBD1 aligns across 8 bases. In germline, CDR1 is SQVTM, CDR2 ANQGSEA. The CDR3 spans 12 residues. V dropped 8 bases and J dropped 5; count of bases not matched to a gene: 5. Here the CDR3 reads CSSKTGDQPQHF. CDR3 sequence (DNA): TGCAGCTCAAAGACAGGGGATCAGCCCCAGCATTTT.

The V and J genes are TRBV7-8 and TRBJ2-7, with a tentative D call TRBD2 (6 bases). The CDR3 has 15 residues. Germline-derived CDR1 and CDR2 are SGHVS and FQNEAQ. The V end was cut by 7 bases, the J end by 1 base, with 17 bases between. The CDR3 DNA reads as TGTGCCAGCACCCTTTTTGTCCGGGGGTCCTACGAGCAGTACTTC. This codes for CASTLFVRGSYEQYF.

The J gene is TRBJ2-5, the V gene TRBV28; 10 bases agree with TRBD1. The J call may be wrong; the DNA end is better matched by TRBJ2-7. The CDR3 length is 15 residues. CDR1 and CDR2 (germline): MDHEN, SYDVKM. The chain's CDR3 is CASSLAGTGDYEQYF. The CDR3 coding sequence is TGTGCCAGCAGTCTAGCCGGGACAGGGGACTACGAGCAGTACTTC.

To note about this clone: At the DNA level, this CDR3 is encoded by other sequences in the same sample as well. The chain carries TRBV5-8 and TRBJ1-2; TRBD1 matches at 11 bases. V lost 4 bases and J lost 4; bases outside the gene matches: 15. The CDR3 loop spans 18 amino acids. Germline assignment: CDR1 SGHTS and CDR2 YDEGEE. The CDR3 region is CASSLPGQGVLNVYGYTF. CDR3 in DNA: TGTGCCAGCAGCCTGCCGGGACAGGGGGTTCTGAATGTCTATGGCTACACCTTC.

V and J are TRBV9 and TRBJ1-1; D not resolved. Trimming stripped 7 bases from V and 0 bases from J, with 13 bases between. This CDR3 comprises 14 residues. CDR1 and CDR2 (germline): SGDLS, YYNGEE. CDR3 coding DNA: TGTGCCAGCGGTCGTACGGGGTTGAACACTGAAGCTTTCTTT. This translates into CASGRTGLNTEAFF.

The chain carries TRBV19 and TRBJ2-3; D is undetermined. The CDR3 runs to 16 residues. CDR1 is LNHDA and CDR2 is SQIVND in the germline V gene (reference sequence). Trimming pared 4 bases from V and 3 bases from J, leaving 17 bases between. This CDR3 is CASSKGRGVATDTQYF. The CDR3 DNA follows: TGTGCCAGTAGTAAAGGCAGAGGAGTCGCGACAGATACGCAGTATTTT. Together with reference TRBV19 and TRBJ2-3, the CDR3 gives the full variable domain: DGGITQSPKYLFRKEGQNVTLSCEQNLNHDAMYWYRQDPGQGLRLIYYSQIVNDFQKGDIAEGYSVSREKKESFPLTVTSAQKNPTAFYLCASSKGRGVATDTQYFGPGTRLTVL.

The rearrangement links TRBV7-2 to TRBJ2-1, with TRBD1 identical over 9 bases. CDR3 size: 15 residues. V was clipped by 0 bases and J by 7 bases; unmatched bases: 4. Germline V gene sequence: CDR1 SGHTA, CDR2 FQGNSA. In nucleotides, the CDR3 is TGTGCCAGCAGCTTAGCGGGACAGGGTGGGAATGAGCAGTTCTTC. Protein: CASSLAGQGGNEQFF.

The CDR3, as DNA: TGTGCCAGCACTGGGACTAGCAGAAACGAGCAGTACTTC. Its translation: CASTGTSRNEQYF. The V and J genes are TRBV6-6 and TRBJ2-7; 9 nucleotides line up with TRBD2. This CDR3 is 13 amino acids long. The junction had 6 bases not matched to a gene; V was cut back by 7 bases and J by 5 bases. From germline, CDR1 is MNHNY and CDR2 SVGAGI (reference sequence).

V is TRBV5-6 and J is TRBJ2-5, with TRBD1 matching over 12 bases. Germline values: CDR1 SGHDT, CDR2 YYEEEE. CDR3 size: 15 residues. V was pared by 4 bases and J by 4 bases, with 5 bases of the junction left unmatched. In nucleotides, the CDR3 is TGTGCCAGCAGCGGGGGACAGGGGGCAAGAGAGACCCAGTACTTC. Amino acids: CASSGGQGARETQYF.

This clone was observed a single time. The chain recombines TRBV5-4 with TRBJ2-2; TRBD2 might be the D (5 bases). The V gene's germline CDR1 is SGHNT and CDR2 YYREEE (reference sequence). Trimming left V 3 bases short and J 0 bases short, with 12 bases between. The CDR3 is 16 amino acids. The CDR3 nucleotides read TGTGCCAGCAGCTCCGGGGTCCGCTCGAACACCGGGGAGCTGTTTTTT. This sequence encodes CASSSGVRSNTGELFF.

The chain recombines TRBV7-2 with TRBJ1-4; no definite D call. V was clipped by 7 bases and J by 0 bases, with 6 bases between them. CDR3 size: 13 residues. Germline-derived CDR1 and CDR2 are SGHTA and FQGNSA. CDR3 nucleotide sequence: TGTGCCAGCACGTCAGCAACTAATGAAAAACTGTTTTTT. This encodes CASTSATNEKLFF.